This is a list of T cell receptor beta chains from one sample in a study of spatial heterogeneity in lung cancer. One entry per CDR3 protein results from TCRdb running MiXCR on the 5' RACE reads. The profile covers roughly 50,000 distinct CDR3 sequences, with about 7.4% appearing a single time and around an eighth taken by the ten largest. The sequencing here drew on PBMCs, taken at surgery. These receptors originate from a female donor with early-stage non-small cell lung cancer. CDR3s include the opening cysteine and the closing phenylalanine or tryptophan. Fields, in order: V gene, J gene, clone size, CDR3 protein. Clone sizes are given selectively: once, few, many, or a class where the clone is expanded.

TRBV3-1,TRBJ2-5,-,CASSQEIAQESETQYF
TRBV11-1,TRBJ2-7,-,CASSLAPGRAYEQYF
TRBV19,TRBJ1-1,-,CASSISRGTEAFF
TRBV21-1,TRBJ1-2,-,CASRRDPGQGFFGYTF
TRBV2,TRBJ2-7,many,CASLLGTYEQYF
TRBV12-3/TRBV12-4,TRBJ2-2,few,CASSLDTGELFF
TRBV6-6,TRBJ2-7,many,CASAQSSYEQYF
TRBV7-8,TRBJ1-1,-,CASSLAVRTEAFF
TRBV5-1,TRBJ2-5,few,CASSLAGTGWSETQYF
TRBV19,TRBJ1-5,few,CASGAPSQPQHF
TRBV12-3/TRBV12-4,TRBJ2-2,medium-sized,CASSLITSTGELFF
TRBV4-3,TRBJ1-5,few,CASSQSTGSTQPQHF
TRBV5-1,TRBJ2-7,few,CASSGTGQGAAEQYF
TRBV6-5,TRBJ1-1,many,CASRVVVLDTEAFF
TRBV19,TRBJ1-1,few,CASSIWQGFMDTEAFF
TRBV7-8,TRBJ2-7,few,CASSLEWRDPYEQYF
TRBV30,TRBJ1-6,few,CASSGGVHSPLHF
TRBV4-2,TRBJ2-5,-,CASSQGEGLEETQYF
TRBV6-2/TRBV6-3,TRBJ2-7,-,CASRDDSEQYF
TRBV13,TRBJ1-5,few,CASSTGTGKNQPQHF
TRBV20-1,TRBJ2-3,many,CSARLVTDTQYF
TRBV12-5,TRBJ1-6,-,CASGLVRRPLDRNSPLHF
TRBV12-3/TRBV12-4,TRBJ2-1,few,CASSSSGEKQFF
TRBV6-5,TRBJ1-2,few,CASTPGQAPYGYTF
TRBV7-2,TRBJ2-1,few,CASSSLGQSLYNEQFF
TRBV20-1,TRBJ2-3,-,CSAEGTSDDTDTQYF
TRBV3-1,TRBJ2-1,-,CASSQGGGVSYNEQFF
TRBV20-1,TRBJ2-5,many,CSARDRDGSRTQYF
TRBV7-9,TRBJ2-7,many,CASSLAQTGIGEQYF
TRBV6-2/TRBV6-3,TRBJ1-6,few,CASSRGTGIGSPLHF
TRBV6-5,TRBJ1-2,many,CASKPDTLYGYTF
TRBV7-9,TRBJ2-7,-,CASSPTLNRQAEGEQYF